This entry lists 32 T cell receptor beta chains sequenced from one sample in a study of regulatory T cells in long-lasting Graves disease. Time point given: newly diagnosed GD, antithyroid drugs for less than 3 months. PBMCs were the source of the RNA used for TCR sequencing. For TCR beta, libraries came from iRepertoire HTBI primers and Arm-PCR of CDR3 regions. One entry per CDR3 protein, called by TCRdb with MiXCR from the multiplex PCR reads. The data hold 530,000 or so distinct CDR3 sequences, with roughly 15% observed a single time. The sample was also reused in another study, on T cells in Graves' hyperthyroidism and ophthalmopathy.

The sequencing here drew on peripheral blood mononuclear cells (PBMCs), taken at new diagnosis, from a patient treated with antithyroid drugs. These receptors were obtained from a man aged 18 to 35 with Graves disease.

A note on this clonotype: An end of the junction differs from the germline gene, which may be a read error. The rearrangement uses TRBV5-1 and TRBJ2-7, with 10 bases that match TRBD1. Germline CDR1 reads SGHRS; CDR2 reads YFSETQ. The CDR3 sequence is 15 residues long. In DNA form, the CDR3 reads TGCACCAGCAGCTTGTCCCAGACAGGGGGCTTCGTGCAGTACTTC. Translated: CTSSLSQTGGFVQYF.

The V and J genes are TRBV11-2 and TRBJ1-2; 8 nucleotides match TRBD1. The CDR3 extends over 14 amino acids. V dropped 6 bases and J dropped 4; count of bases not matched to a gene: 7. The germline V gene encodes CDR1 SGHAT and CDR2 FQNNGV. The CDR3 bases are TGTGCCAGCAGAAGCCGAGGGACAGGCTATGGCTACACCTTC. Amino acid sequence: CASRSRGTGYGYTF.

In this sample, this clonotype turned up many times. The chain couples TRBV6-1 to TRBJ1-2; 9 positions match TRBD1. J lost 0 bases, V lost 5 bases, and 10 bases had no gene match. The CDR3 has 17 residues. Germline CDR1 and CDR2: MNHNS and SASEGT. The CDR3 spells CASSSLTGGPSNYGYTF. In DNA form, the CDR3 reads TGTGCCAGCAGTAGCCTCACAGGGGGCCCTTCTAACTATGGCTACACCTTC.

The rearrangement uses TRBV20-1 and TRBJ1-3; D gene ambiguous. This CDR3 region has 14 residues. The V gene lost 1 base and the J gene lost 7 bases, with 14 bases spanning the gap. In germline, CDR1 is DFQATT, CDR2 SNEGSKA (reference sequence). CDR3 residues: CSARGAEFGNTIYF. The CDR3 DNA reads TGCAGTGCTAGAGGCGCTGAGTTCGGGAACACCATATATTTT.

This clonotype showed up just a few times. J is TRBJ2-7 and V is TRBV6-2 or TRBV6-3; 13 bases map to TRBD2. Germline CDR1 reads MNHEY; CDR2 reads SVGEGT. Trimming removed 6 bases from V and 3 bases from J; junction bases left unmatched: 8. There are 16 residues in the CDR3. Written as DNA, the CDR3 is TGTGCCAGCAGAGGACTAGCGGGAGAGAACCGCTACGAGCAGTACTTC. Its protein is CASRGLAGENRYEQYF.

Many counts were recorded for this clonotype. The rearrangement links TRBV30 to TRBJ2-3, with 9 bases identical to TRBD2. There are 15 residues in the CDR3. Germline V gene sequence: CDR1 GTSNPN, CDR2 SVGIG (reference sequence). V was clipped by 2 bases and J by 2 bases; unmatched bases: 5. The CDR3: CAWSWIAGATDTQYF. The CDR3 nucleotides are TGTGCCTGGAGTTGGATAGCGGGAGCCACAGATACGCAGTATTTT.

This clonotype was recorded many times. The chain combines TRBV20-1 with TRBJ2-7; no clear D. Germline V CDR1 and CDR2: DFQATT, SNEGSKA (reference sequence). The CDR3 runs 14 residues. The V end lost 2 bases, the J end lost 3 bases, and 14 bases lay between the germline ends. The CDR3 loop is CSARTFGRNYEQYF. The CDR3 region has the DNA TGCAGTGCTAGAACGTTCGGCAGGAACTACGAGCAGTACTTC.

This clonotype was seen at least ten times. This sequence joins TRBV7-9 and TRBJ2-7; possibly TRBD1 or TRBD2 for D (5 bases each). Germline assignment: CDR1 SEHNR and CDR2 FQNEAQ (reference sequence). V lost 3 bases, J lost 2 bases, and 11 bases lay in between. CDR3 length: 14 amino acids. CDR3 residues: CASSFDGTAYEQYF. Written as DNA, the CDR3 is TGTGCCAGCAGCTTCGATGGGACCGCCTACGAGCAGTACTTC.

The gene calls are TRBV5-6 and TRBJ2-1, with D perhaps matching TRBD2 (5 bases). Trimming left V 2 bases short and J 4 bases short, with 13 bases between. This CDR3 spans 15 amino acids. CDR1 and CDR2 (germline): SGHDT, YYEEEE. In DNA, the CDR3 is TGTGCCAGCAGCTTTCCGGAGGAGGCTTACAATGAGCAGTTCTTC. It codes for CASSFPEEAYNEQFF.

A few counts support this clonotype. The DNA for the CDR3 is TGTGCCAGCAGCAGGGGAGGAATCGAGACCCAGTACTTC. This sequence encodes CASSRGGIETQYF. The chain joins TRBV7-9 to TRBJ2-5; possible D gene TRBD2, 6 bases. V lost 5 bases and J 5 bases, leaving 12 bases between the germline ends. Germline V gives CDR1 SEHNR, CDR2 FQNEAQ (reference sequence). CDR3 length: 13 amino acids.

This clonotype was seen at least ten times. The chain links TRBV6-1 to TRBJ2-7; D could derive from TRBD1 or TRBD2 (5 bases each). Deletions cut 5 bases from V and 5 bases from J, with 16 bases between. The CDR3 totals 14 residues. From germline, CDR1 is MNHNS and CDR2 SASEGT. The CDR3 is CASSHWGSQDEQYF. The CDR3 DNA follows: TGTGCCAGCAGTCACTGGGGGAGCCAGGACGAGCAGTACTTC.

The sample holds a few counts of this clonotype. The chain has TRBV29-1 and TRBJ2-2; D assignment may be TRBD1 or TRBD2 (5 bases each). The CDR3 runs to 13 residues. Germline V gene data show CDR1 as SQVTM and CDR2 as ANQGSEA. With 1 base removed from V and 2 bases from J, the gap between germline ends came to 5 bases. The DNA for the CDR3 is TGCAGCGTTGAAGGGGACAACACCGGGGAGCTGTTTTTT. This encodes CSVEGDNTGELFF.

At least ten counts were recorded for this clonotype. This CDR3 reads CASREGLTTGELFF. The CDR3 nucleotides read TGTGCCAGCAGAGAGGGACTTACCACCGGGGAGCTGTTTTTT. The chain joins TRBV3-1 to TRBJ2-2, with D tentatively TRBD2 (6 bases). The germline V and J ends were trimmed by 6 bases and 4 bases, with 12 bases remaining between them. The CDR3 covers 14 residues. Per the germline V gene, CDR1 is LGHDT and CDR2 is YNNKEL (reference sequence).

The chain combines TRBV9 with TRBJ2-1, with TRBD2 matching over 11 bases. V gave up 3 bases and J gave up 4 bases; unmatched junction bases: 3. This CDR3 comprises 15 residues. CDR1 and CDR2 from the germline V gene are SGDLS and YYNGEE. The CDR3 loop is CASSDLAGGYNEQFF. Written as DNA, the CDR3 is TGTGCCAGCAGCGATCTAGCGGGAGGATACAATGAGCAGTTCTTC.

In regard to this clonotype: A single base separates this from a much larger clone, so it may be a read error. The conserved phenylalanine or tryptophan normally closing the CDR3 is absent here, so this likely arose from a read error. The chain is built from TRBV20-1 and TRBJ2-5; D is unresolved. The germline V gene encodes CDR1 DFQATT and CDR2 SNEGSKA (reference sequence). Trimming removed 3 bases from V and 2 bases from J, with 10 bases in between. CDR3 length: 13 amino acids. CDR3 residues: CSASKAEQETQYS. The CDR3 nucleotides read TGCAGTGCTAGTAAGGCGGAGCAAGAGACCCAGTACTCC.

This clonotype was observed many times. The genes are TRBV27 and TRBJ2-7; 7 bases match TRBD1. Unmatched junction bases numbered 10, after V lost 6 bases and J lost 5 bases. CDR1 and CDR2 (germline): MNHEY, SMNVEV (reference sequence). The CDR3 is made up of 14 amino acids. The CDR3 coding sequence is TGTGCCAGCAGGGGACAGACCCTTAGGGACGAGCAGTACTTC. It is translated as CASRGQTLRDEQYF.

The gene calls are TRBV29-1 and TRBJ2-5; D ambiguous. The CDR3 consists of 12 residues. With 2 bases removed from V and 5 bases from J, the gap between germline ends came to 9 bases. The germline V gene has CDR1 SQVTM and CDR2 ANQGSEA. CDR3 in amino acids: CSVESVGETQYF. For the CDR3, the DNA is TGCAGCGTTGAATCCGTCGGGGAGACCCAGTACTTC.

As regards this clonotype: The junction departs from germline at one end; a sequencing error may be responsible. CDR3 region: CASSVGMSIDTQYF. In DNA form, the CDR3 reads TGTGCCAGCAGCGTAGGTATGAGCATAGATACGCAGTATTTT. The rearrangement joins TRBV9 to TRBJ2-3; D is undetermined. This CDR3 is 14 amino acids long. Germline CDR1 SGDLS, CDR2 YYNGEE. The full variable domain, rest sourced from reference TRBV9 and TRBJ2-3, is DSGVTQTPKHLITATGQRVTLRCSPRSGDLSVYWYQQSLDQGLQFLIQYYNGEERAKGNILERFSAQQFPDLHSELNLSSLELGDSALYFCASSVGMSIDTQYFGPGTRLTVL.

In this sample, this clonotype turned up many times. The chain uses TRBV28 and TRBJ2-1, with D perhaps TRBD2 (7 bases). The CDR3 runs 15 residues. Looked up from germline, CDR1 is MDHEN and CDR2 is SYDVKM. Trimming cost V 5 bases and J 9 bases, with 20 bases left between them. For the CDR3, the DNA is TGTGCCAGCAGTCCCAGGGGAGGGGTTGGAGCTGAGCAGTTCTTC. Translation gives CASSPRGGVGAEQFF. Using reference TRBV28 and TRBJ2-1 for the parts outside the CDR3, the full variable domain is DVKVTQSSRYLVKRTGEKVFLECVQDMDHENMFWYRQDPGLGLRLIYFSYDVKMKEKGDIPEGYSVSREKKERFSLILESASTNQTSMYLCASSPRGGVGAEQFFGPGTRLTVL.

V is TRBV28 and J is TRBJ1-5; 7 bases fit TRBD1. The CDR3 length is 16 residues. Trimming took 4 bases from V and 7 from J; bases not matched to a gene: 13. Germline CDR1 is MDHEN and CDR2 is SYDVKM. The CDR3, as DNA: TGTGCCAGCAGTTCCCTCCTCAGGGGGAAGGGGCAGCCCCAGCATTTT. Translating gives CASSSLLRGKGQPQHF.

This clonotype was seen ten or more times. The chain combines TRBV6-1 with TRBJ1-1, with a weak D call TRBD1 (6 bases). The CDR3 loop spans 16 amino acids. Per germline, CDR1 MNHNS and CDR2 SASEGT. The ends were cut back, 8 bases at V and 8 bases at J, with 27 bases in the middle. CDR3 loop: CASLRGDTGPSREAFF. Written as DNA, the CDR3 is TGTGCCAGCCTGAGGGGGGATACGGGACCTTCCAGAGAAGCTTTCTTT.

This clonotype has a handful of counts. This chain links TRBV20-1 with TRBJ1-5; a possible D gene is TRBD1 (6 bases). Trimming took off 5 bases at V and 2 bases at J, with 19 bases between the two ends. Germline V gene data show CDR1 as DFQATT and CDR2 as SNEGSKA (reference sequence). CDR3 length equals 16 residues. CDR3 in DNA: TGCAGTGCTGGGGGGGGAGGACAGTTAGGCAATCAGCCCCAGCATTTT. The encoded protein is CSAGGGGQLGNQPQHF.

The chain has TRBV2 and TRBJ1-2; no clear D gene. The V end was cut by 3 bases, the J end by 5 bases, with 16 bases between. CDR3 length: 15 amino acids. Per the germline V gene, CDR1 is SNHLY and CDR2 is FYNNEI. CDR3 bases: TGTGCCAGCAGTGACGGATTTTTTGATTCTTATGGCTACACCTTC. Residues: CASSDGFFDSYGYTF.

This clonotype was found a few times. The chain is built from TRBV7-9 and TRBJ2-7; TRBD2 matches at 9 bases. V was pared by 1 base and J by 5 bases, with 6 bases of the junction left unmatched. CDR1 SEHNR and CDR2 FQNEAQ come from the germline V gene (reference sequence). CDR3 size: 15 residues. The CDR3 coding sequence is TGTGCCAGCAGCTTAGGACTAGCGGATTCCCACGAGCAGTACTTC. Its protein product is CASSLGLADSHEQYF. The full variable domain, completed using reference TRBV7-9 and TRBJ2-7, is DTGVSQNPRHKITKRGQNVTFRCDPISEHNRLYWYRQTLGQGPEFLTYFQNEAQLEKSRLLSDRFSAERPKGSFSTLEIQRTEQGDSAMYLCASSLGLADSHEQYFGPGTRLTVT.

This clonotype appeared many times. DNA for the CDR3: TGTGCCACCAGTGATCATGGGCGCGGCGCGGGGACAGGGAACACCGGGGAGCTGTTTTTT. Its protein is CATSDHGRGAGTGNTGELFF. This chain joins TRBV24-1 and TRBJ2-2, with 8 bases matching TRBD1. The germline CDR1 and CDR2 sequences are KGHDR and SFDVKD. V was pared by 3 bases and J by 1 base, with 15 bases of the junction left unmatched. This CDR3 region has 20 residues.

In its sample, this clonotype was seen many times. This chain joins TRBV6-1 and TRBJ1-1, with TRBD1 as a possible D gene (6 bases). Germline values: CDR1 MNHNS, CDR2 SASEGT. V was cut by 6 bases and J by 1 base, with 12 bases left in between. This CDR3 has 14 amino acids. The CDR3 reads CASRTQGRNTEAFF. The CDR3 DNA is TGTGCCAGCAGAACGCAGGGGAGGAACACTGAAGCTTTCTTT.

This clonotype has just a few counts. The chain combines TRBV6-1 with TRBJ1-6; a weak D match, TRBD1 (5 bases). In germline, CDR1 is MNHNS, CDR2 SASEGT. Between the trimmed V and J ends, which lost 6 bases and 5 bases, there was a span of 14 bases. The CDR3 sequence is 15 residues long. The CDR3 spells CASSADRGNNSPLHF. The CDR3 bases are TGTGCCAGCAGCGCCGACAGAGGGAATAATTCACCCCTCCACTTT.

This clonotype was seen repeatedly, ten times or more. The chain uses TRBV5-1 and TRBJ2-1, with 8 bases that match TRBD2. The J segment lost 6 bases and the V segment lost 6 bases, leaving 11 bases of the junction unmatched. The CDR3 sequence is 15 residues long. From germline, CDR1 is SGHRS and CDR2 YFSETQ. CDR3 region: CASTTRGSGTNEQFF. DNA of the CDR3: TGCGCCAGCACCACCCGGGGTAGCGGGACCAATGAGCAGTTCTTC.

The V gene is TRBV4-1, the J gene TRBJ1-4, with a weak D call TRBD1 (6 bases). In germline, CDR1 is MGHRA, CDR2 YSYEKL. The length of the CDR3 is 15 residues. V shed 0 bases and J shed 2 bases, with 7 bases lying between them. The CDR3 DNA reads as TGCGCCAGCAGCCAAGAGGGGGCTACTAATGAAAAACTGTTTTTT. It yields the protein CASSQEGATNEKLFF.

Only a few counts were recorded for this clonotype. The gene calls are TRBV7-2 and TRBJ2-7, with 9 bases matching TRBD1. Germline V gives CDR1 SGHTA, CDR2 FQGNSA. The CDR3 consists of 15 residues. The trim removed 5 bases at V and 3 bases at J, leaving 8 bases unmatched. The CDR3, as DNA: TGTGCCAGCAGCATACCGGGACAGGGTGTCTACGAGCAGTACTTC. Translation gives CASSIPGQGVYEQYF.

Concerning this clonotype: The junction departs from germline at one end; a sequencing error may be responsible. CDR3 bases: TGTGCCAGCAGCTTGTCCCAGAGCCCCGGCGGCTACACCTTC. Protein sequence: CASSLSQSPGGYTF. This chain connects TRBV5-1 to TRBJ1-2; D uncertain. CDR1 is SGHRS and CDR2 is YFSETQ in the germline V gene. The CDR3 contains 14 residues.

This clonotype was picked up many times. The CDR3 region is CASSLSAGWTEAFF. The CDR3 DNA reads as TGTGCCAGCAGTTTATCGGCAGGGTGGACTGAAGCTTTCTTT. The gene calls are TRBV28 and TRBJ1-1; D might be TRBD1 (5 bases). V shed 1 base and J shed 5 bases, with 11 bases lying between them. The CDR3 has 14 amino acids. Germline values: CDR1 MDHEN, CDR2 SYDVKM.